The 18 T cell receptor beta chains given below trace back to one sample, sequenced in a study of shared clonotypes between healthy human individuals. Assay: immunoSEQ multiplex PCR; the TCRdb copy retains only in-frame clones and omits some. Among around 700,000 clones, 74% were seen once, and the ten largest hold roughly 1.7%. The specimen was memory CD4+ T cells sorted from blood. Documented subset: CD45RA-negative fraction. The receptors here all came from a woman aged 25 to 45 in good health.

The chain joins TRBV9 to TRBJ2-1; weak D call: TRBD2 (6 bases). V gave up 0 bases and J gave up 6 bases, with 16 bases separating them. This CDR3 is 16 amino acids long. Germline loops: CDR1 SGDLS, CDR2 YYNGEE. The CDR3 DNA is TGTGCCAGCAGCGTAGGACTAGTGGAGAGGGCCAATGAGCAGTTCTTC. Protein sequence: CASSVGLVERANEQFF.

The V and J genes are TRBV5-1 and TRBJ1-3; no firm D call. Germline CDR1 is SGHRS and CDR2 is YFSETQ. This CDR3 comprises 15 residues. Between the trimmed V and J ends, which lost 4 bases and 0 bases, there was a span of 11 bases. CDR3 sequence (DNA): TGCGCCAGCAGCATGGACGGAAACTCTGGAAACACCATATATTTT. It yields the protein CASSMDGNSGNTIYF.

This clone was picked up a small number of times. The CDR3 nucleotides are TGCGCCAGCAGCTCGGGACGGTACAATGAGCAGTTCTTC. Amino acids: CASSSGRYNEQFF. This chain joins TRBV5-1 and TRBJ2-1; D tentatively fits TRBD1 or TRBD2 (5 bases each). The CDR3 is made up of 13 amino acids. Germline loops: CDR1 SGHRS, CDR2 YFSETQ. Trimming left V 3 bases short and J 4 bases short, with 8 bases between.

The rearrangement links TRBV28 to TRBJ1-5; D is unresolved. Trimming took 11 bases from V and 2 from J, leaving 10 bases between them. This CDR3 contains 12 residues. Germline CDR1 and CDR2: MDHEN and SYDVKM. In DNA, the CDR3 is TGTGCCGGCGCAGAGGGCAATCAGCCCCAGCATTTT. Protein product: CAGAEGNQPQHF.

On this clone: Distinct nucleotide sequences in the sample also encode this CDR3. The V call is TRBV5-1, the J call TRBJ2-7; 7 positions match TRBD1. The V gene end was trimmed by 0 bases and the J gene end by 5 bases; junction bases not matched to a gene: 5. The V gene's germline CDR1 is SGHRS and CDR2 YFSETQ. The CDR3 loop spans 14 amino acids. CDR3 DNA: TGCGCCAGCAGCTTGGGACAGGGCGCCCACGAGCAGTACTTC. Amino acid sequence: CASSLGQGAHEQYF.

This chain joins TRBV9 and TRBJ2-2; D not certain. The V end lost 2 bases, the J end lost 5 bases, and 13 bases lay between the germline ends. The CDR3 spans 15 residues. Per germline, CDR1 SGDLS and CDR2 YYNGEE. In DNA form, the CDR3 reads TGTGCCAGCAGCGTTCAAGTAGGGCATACCGGGGAGCTGTTTTTT. It encodes CASSVQVGHTGELFF.

The chain has TRBV19 and TRBJ2-6; D unclear. The germline V and J ends were trimmed by 5 bases and 3 bases, with 11 bases remaining between them. This CDR3 has 15 amino acids. Germline-derived CDR1 and CDR2 are LNHDA and SQIVND (reference sequence). CDR3 residues: CASSPQVGGANVLTF. DNA for the CDR3: TGTGCCAGTAGTCCCCAGGTTGGTGGGGCCAACGTCCTGACTTTC. Full variable domain (remainder filled in from reference TRBV19 and TRBJ2-6): DGGITQSPKYLFRKEGQNVTLSCEQNLNHDAMYWYRQDPGQGLRLIYYSQIVNDFQKGDIAEGYSVSREKKESFPLTVTSAQKNPTAFYLCASSPQVGGANVLTFGAGSRLTVL.

The chain uses TRBV18 and TRBJ2-1, with 7 bases matching TRBD2. The CDR3 is made up of 15 amino acids. V lost 0 bases to trimming and J lost 5 bases; unmatched junction nucleotides: 4. The germline gives CDR1 KGHSH, CDR2 LQKENI. CDR3 residues: CASSPPAGDHNEQFF. The CDR3 nucleotides are TGTGCCAGCTCACCACCGGCGGGAGACCACAATGAGCAGTTCTTC.

The chain recombines TRBV11-2 with TRBJ2-1; TRBD2 is a possible D gene (6 bases). The V end lost 6 bases, the J end lost 3 bases, and 15 bases lay between the germline ends. CDR1 SGHAT and CDR2 FQNNGV come from the germline V gene. The CDR3 covers 15 residues. The CDR3: CASSPQTGVYNEQFF. CDR3 in DNA: TGTGCCAGCAGTCCTCAGACGGGAGTCTACAATGAGCAGTTCTTC.

This chain joins TRBV6-5 and TRBJ1-5, with D hard to call. V was trimmed by 6 bases and J by 7 bases, leaving 13 bases between them. This CDR3 region has 13 residues. Germline CDR1 reads MNHEY; CDR2 reads SVGAGI. In DNA, the CDR3 is TGTGCCAGCAGAGCCACCCTTGGGCAGCCCCAGCATTTT. It codes for CASRATLGQPQHF.

The chain couples TRBV7-6 to TRBJ1-3; unclear D gene. Deletions cut 2 bases from V and 6 bases from J, with 23 bases between. CDR1 is SGHVS, CDR2 FNYEAQ, per germline. There are 18 residues in the CDR3. CDR3 region: CASSLIEFPGSPLNTIYF. The CDR3 DNA sequence: TGTGCCAGCAGCTTAATAGAATTCCCAGGCTCCCCTTTAAACACCATATATTTT. The whole variable domain, remainder taken from reference TRBV7-6 and TRBJ1-3, is GAGVSQSPRYKVTKRGQDVALRCDPISGHVSLYWYRQALGQGPEFLTYFNYEAQQDKSGLPNDRFSAERPEGSISTLTIQRTEQRDSAMYRCASSLIEFPGSPLNTIYFGEGSWLTVV.

The chain links TRBV6-5 to TRBJ1-1, with D perhaps matching TRBD1 (6 bases). V lost 7 bases, J lost 4 bases, and 16 bases lay in between. Germline V lookup: CDR1 MNHEY, CDR2 SVGAGI. The CDR3 loop spans 14 amino acids. CDR3 amino acids: CASTKGGAGTEAFF. The CDR3, as DNA: TGTGCCAGCACGAAGGGGGGCGCGGGCACTGAAGCTTTCTTT.

V gene TRBV4-1 combines with J gene TRBJ2-5, with TRBD2 matching 8 bases. Germline V lookup: CDR1 MGHRA, CDR2 YSYEKL. The junction had 8 bases not matched to a gene; V was cut back by 0 bases and J by 5 bases. The CDR3 has 16 residues. The CDR3 region is CASSQDPRLASETQYF. The CDR3 DNA is TGCGCCAGCAGCCAAGATCCCCGACTAGCGTCGGAGACCCAGTACTTC.

There are a few counts of this clone. CDR3 protein: CASSALSLGWFTDTQYF. DNA of the CDR3: TGTGCCAGCAGCGCGCTGAGTTTGGGTTGGTTCACAGATACGCAGTATTTT. V gene TRBV5-8 combines with J gene TRBJ2-3; no clear D. This CDR3 is 17 amino acids long. Per the germline V gene, CDR1 is SGHTS and CDR2 is YDEGEE. The V and J ends lost 4 bases and 2 bases respectively, with 20 bases between them.

The chain employs TRBV7-2 and TRBJ2-7; 9 bases line up with TRBD2. The CDR3 loop spans 14 amino acids. The junction had 3 bases not matched to a gene; V was cut back by 1 base and J by 5 bases. Germline V lookup: CDR1 SGHTA, CDR2 FQGNSA. The CDR3 region has the DNA TGTGCCAGCAGCTTAGGGGGACTAGCTGACGAGCAGTACTTC. Its protein product is CASSLGGLADEQYF. Full variable domain (missing parts from reference TRBV7-2 and TRBJ2-7): GAGVSQSPSNKVTEKGKDVELRCDPISGHTALYWYRQSLGQGLEFLIYFQGNSAPDKSGLPSDRFSAERTGGSVSTLTIQRTQQEDSAVYLCASSLGGLADEQYFGPGTRLTVT.

This clone was detected a few times. The chain employs TRBV16 and TRBJ2-5; D perhaps matches TRBD1 (5 bases). The V and J ends lost 3 bases and 1 base respectively, with 9 bases between them. The CDR3 length is 14 residues. The germline V gene has CDR1 KGHSY and CDR2 FQNENV. The CDR3 is CASSHDSFQETQYF. The CDR3 coding sequence is TGTGCCAGCAGCCATGACAGCTTCCAAGAGACCCAGTACTTC.

The rearrangement uses TRBV7-9 and TRBJ2-1; D is possibly TRBD1 (5 bases). V lost 7 bases, J lost 6 bases, and 16 bases lay in between. CDR3 length: 14 amino acids. Per the germline V gene, CDR1 is SEHNR and CDR2 is FQNEAQ (reference sequence). This CDR3 reads CASIPMTVANEQFF. CDR3 nucleotides: TGTGCCAGCATCCCTATGACAGTGGCCAATGAGCAGTTCTTC.

Only one count was recorded for this clone. V gene TRBV28 combines with J gene TRBJ2-3; D is unclear. V lost 4 bases, J lost 13 bases, and 9 bases lay in between. The CDR3 is 10 amino acids. CDR1 MDHEN and CDR2 SYDVKM come from the germline V gene. The CDR3: CASSSPGKYF. The CDR3, as DNA: TGTGCCAGCAGTTCCCCGGGCAAGTATTTT.